This note documents a single TCR beta chain sequence. Antigen: not known. Libraries were prepared by immunoSEQ multiplex PCR; TCRdb keeps only in-frame clonotypes and omits some of them. Among 120,000 or so clones listed, about 89% were seen once. This record belongs to a study of T cell responses to AZD1222 COVID-19 vaccine. Study-wide results and caveats: Baseline seropositives among AZD1222 recipients totaled only five or six. Donors in the cohort were predominantly white British and more often female, and clonal diversity was possibly underestimated.

This TCR was recovered from an adult in good health. This sample comprised peripheral blood, obtained on day 0 of MenACWY control vaccination.

As DNA, the CDR3 is TGTGCCAGCAGCCCTAGACAGGACAGTGAGCAGTTCTTC. Amino acid sequence: CASSPRQDSEQFF. This chain joins TRBV7-3 and TRBJ2-1; D might be TRBD1 (6 bases). The V gene lost 5 bases and the J gene lost 9 bases, with 14 bases spanning the gap. The length of the CDR3 is 13 residues. Germline CDR1 and CDR2: SGHTA and FQGTGA.